These T cell receptor beta chains were read from a single sample in a study of shared clonotypes between healthy human individuals. Only in-frame clones appear in the TCRdb table, and some are missing; sequencing was by immunoSEQ multiplex PCR. The sample has roughly 2 million clones; 85% to 95% are singletons. The sample was naive CD4+ T cells sorted from blood. These receptors were taken from a man aged 18 to 35 in good health. Both conserved end residues are part of each CDR3. Each record gives: D gene, V gene, J gene, clone size, CDR3 protein, CDR3 DNA. D genes are given only for firm matches. Some rows have no size entry. The others give once, few or many, or a class for an expanded clone.

-,TRBV28,TRBJ1-4,-,CASSLSGEPNEKLFF,TGTGCCAGCAGTTTATCCGGGGAGCCTAATGAAAAACTGTTTTTT
-,TRBV7-2,TRBJ2-4,-,CASSLGIQNIQYF,TGTGCCAGCAGCTTAGGGATACAAAACATTCAGTACTTC
-,TRBV6-5,TRBJ2-7,-,CASIGQGGPYEQYF,TGTGCCAGCATCGGACAGGGAGGGCCCTACGAGCAGTACTTC
-,TRBV6-1,TRBJ1-2,-,CASSATGTTAAIYGYTF,TGTGCCAGCAGTGCTACCGGGACTACAGCTGCCATCTATGGCTACACCTTC
TRBD2,TRBV7-9,TRBJ2-7,-,CASSLSGGSYEQYF,TGTGCCAGCAGCTTATCGGGGGGCTCCTACGAGCAGTACTTC
-,TRBV6-1,TRBJ2-5,-,CASSERFWATGYQETQYF,TGTGCCAGCAGTGAAAGGTTCTGGGCAACAGGGTACCAAGAGACCCAGTACTTC
-,TRBV29-1,TRBJ1-1,-,CSAQGWQANTEAFF,TGCAGCGCCCAAGGATGGCAGGCGAACACTGAAGCTTTCTTT
-,TRBV28,TRBJ1-2,-,CASSLTAALSGHGYTF,TGTGCCAGCAGTTTAACAGCCGCCTTGTCTGGTCATGGCTACACCTTC
-,TRBV11-2,TRBJ1-5,-,CASSGDRTIQPQHF,TGTGCCAGCAGCGGGGACCGTACAATTCAGCCCCAGCATTTT
TRBD2,TRBV5-4,TRBJ2-5,-,CASSFRLAGQETQYF,TGTGCCAGCAGCTTCCGACTAGCGGGTCAAGAGACCCAGTACTTC
TRBD2,TRBV7-9,TRBJ2-1,-,CASSLNAGGANEQFF,TGTGCCAGCAGCTTAAACGCGGGAGGAGCCAATGAGCAGTTCTTC
-,TRBV30,TRBJ1-1,-,CAWSALRDGTEAFF,TGTGCCTGGAGTGCACTTAGGGACGGGACTGAAGCTTTCTTT
-,TRBV4-2,TRBJ2-4,-,CASSQDGAASIAKNIQYF,TGTGCCAGCAGCCAAGATGGCGCAGCGTCTATAGCCAAAAACATTCAGTACTTC
-,TRBV4-2,TRBJ1-6,-,CASSQEGRSSYNSPLHF,TGTGCCAGCAGCCAAGAGGGCAGGAGCTCCTATAATTCACCCCTCCACTTT
-,TRBV30,TRBJ2-7,once,CAWSVPPAYEQYF,TGTGCCTGGAGTGTACCCCCCGCCTACGAGCAGTACTTC
-,TRBV9,TRBJ1-2,-,CASSSRDTGGYGYTF,TGTGCCAGCAGCTCAAGGGACACCGGAGGCTATGGCTACACCTTC
-,TRBV10-3,TRBJ2-7,-,CAISGGDEQYF,TGTGCCATCAGTGGGGGCGACGAGCAGTACTTC
TRBD1,TRBV28,TRBJ2-7,-,CASSFSLTDRVSYEQYF,TGTGCCAGCAGTTTTTCCCTGACGGACAGGGTCTCCTACGAGCAGTACTTC
-,TRBV11-2,TRBJ1-1,-,CASSLAGRNTEAFF,TGTGCCAGCAGCTTAGCTGGGAGGAACACTGAAGCTTTCTTT
-,TRBV7-3,TRBJ2-1,-,CASSLNPAYNEQFF,TGTGCCAGCAGCTTAAATCCCGCTTACAATGAGCAGTTCTTC
-,TRBV5-6,TRBJ1-2,-,CASSYTFGQALLGYTF,TGTGCCAGCAGCTATACTTTCGGGCAGGCCCTTCTGGGCTACACCTTC
-,TRBV27,TRBJ1-3,once,CASSRVPSGNTIYF,TGTGCCAGCAGTCGTGTACCCTCTGGAAACACCATATATTTT
-,TRBV6-5,TRBJ2-1,-,CASSYDGTRVDEQFF,TGTGCCAGCAGTTACGATGGGACAAGGGTCGATGAGCAGTTCTTC
-,TRBV5-6,TRBJ1-1,-,CASRPWARNTEAFF,TGTGCCAGCAGACCCTGGGCGAGGAACACTGAAGCTTTCTTT
-,TRBV4-3,TRBJ1-2,-,CASSPGPSLAVYGYTF,TGCGCCAGCAGCCCCGGCCCCTCTCTCGCAGTCTATGGCTACACCTTC
TRBD1,TRBV4-1,TRBJ2-7,-,CASSLRTGQYEQYF,TGCGCCAGCAGCCTACGGACAGGACAATACGAGCAGTACTTC
-,TRBV6-5,TRBJ2-6,once,CASNRATGANVLTF,TGTGCCAGCAATAGGGCGACGGGGGCCAACGTCCTGACTTTC
-,TRBV6-1,TRBJ1-6,-,CASSQLSLVGSPLHF,TGTGCCAGCAGTCAACTTTCCCTTGTAGGTTCACCCCTCCACTTT
-,TRBV18,TRBJ1-1,-,CASSVSRDTEAFF,TGTGCCAGCTCAGTTTCTCGGGACACTGAAGCTTTCTTT
-,TRBV7-8,TRBJ1-1,-,CASSPVVSEAFF,TGTGCCAGCAGCCCAGTCGTCTCTGAAGCTTTCTTT
-,TRBV6-5,TRBJ1-2,few,CASSYSTGPYGYTF,TGTGCCAGCAGTTACTCAACAGGGCCCTATGGCTACACCTTC
TRBD1,TRBV7-8,TRBJ2-7,-,CASTDTRDRGNEQYF,TGTGCCAGCACCGACACCCGGGACAGGGGTAACGAGCAGTACTTC
-,TRBV7-9,TRBJ2-7,-,CASSGNEISEQYF,TGTGCCAGCAGCGGGAATGAAATAAGCGAGCAGTACTTC
TRBD2,TRBV5-4,TRBJ2-3,once,CASSLLASGGGADTQYF,TGTGCCAGCAGCTTGTTGGCTAGCGGGGGGGGCGCAGATACGCAGTATTTT
TRBD1,TRBV28,TRBJ2-7,-,CASRPGGGELEQYF,TGTGCCAGCAGACCAGGGGGCGGAGAACTCGAGCAGTACTTC
-,TRBV6-5,TRBJ1-1,-,CASSSLAPSSTEAFF,TGTGCCAGCAGTTCCCTGGCCCCGTCCAGCACTGAAGCTTTCTTT